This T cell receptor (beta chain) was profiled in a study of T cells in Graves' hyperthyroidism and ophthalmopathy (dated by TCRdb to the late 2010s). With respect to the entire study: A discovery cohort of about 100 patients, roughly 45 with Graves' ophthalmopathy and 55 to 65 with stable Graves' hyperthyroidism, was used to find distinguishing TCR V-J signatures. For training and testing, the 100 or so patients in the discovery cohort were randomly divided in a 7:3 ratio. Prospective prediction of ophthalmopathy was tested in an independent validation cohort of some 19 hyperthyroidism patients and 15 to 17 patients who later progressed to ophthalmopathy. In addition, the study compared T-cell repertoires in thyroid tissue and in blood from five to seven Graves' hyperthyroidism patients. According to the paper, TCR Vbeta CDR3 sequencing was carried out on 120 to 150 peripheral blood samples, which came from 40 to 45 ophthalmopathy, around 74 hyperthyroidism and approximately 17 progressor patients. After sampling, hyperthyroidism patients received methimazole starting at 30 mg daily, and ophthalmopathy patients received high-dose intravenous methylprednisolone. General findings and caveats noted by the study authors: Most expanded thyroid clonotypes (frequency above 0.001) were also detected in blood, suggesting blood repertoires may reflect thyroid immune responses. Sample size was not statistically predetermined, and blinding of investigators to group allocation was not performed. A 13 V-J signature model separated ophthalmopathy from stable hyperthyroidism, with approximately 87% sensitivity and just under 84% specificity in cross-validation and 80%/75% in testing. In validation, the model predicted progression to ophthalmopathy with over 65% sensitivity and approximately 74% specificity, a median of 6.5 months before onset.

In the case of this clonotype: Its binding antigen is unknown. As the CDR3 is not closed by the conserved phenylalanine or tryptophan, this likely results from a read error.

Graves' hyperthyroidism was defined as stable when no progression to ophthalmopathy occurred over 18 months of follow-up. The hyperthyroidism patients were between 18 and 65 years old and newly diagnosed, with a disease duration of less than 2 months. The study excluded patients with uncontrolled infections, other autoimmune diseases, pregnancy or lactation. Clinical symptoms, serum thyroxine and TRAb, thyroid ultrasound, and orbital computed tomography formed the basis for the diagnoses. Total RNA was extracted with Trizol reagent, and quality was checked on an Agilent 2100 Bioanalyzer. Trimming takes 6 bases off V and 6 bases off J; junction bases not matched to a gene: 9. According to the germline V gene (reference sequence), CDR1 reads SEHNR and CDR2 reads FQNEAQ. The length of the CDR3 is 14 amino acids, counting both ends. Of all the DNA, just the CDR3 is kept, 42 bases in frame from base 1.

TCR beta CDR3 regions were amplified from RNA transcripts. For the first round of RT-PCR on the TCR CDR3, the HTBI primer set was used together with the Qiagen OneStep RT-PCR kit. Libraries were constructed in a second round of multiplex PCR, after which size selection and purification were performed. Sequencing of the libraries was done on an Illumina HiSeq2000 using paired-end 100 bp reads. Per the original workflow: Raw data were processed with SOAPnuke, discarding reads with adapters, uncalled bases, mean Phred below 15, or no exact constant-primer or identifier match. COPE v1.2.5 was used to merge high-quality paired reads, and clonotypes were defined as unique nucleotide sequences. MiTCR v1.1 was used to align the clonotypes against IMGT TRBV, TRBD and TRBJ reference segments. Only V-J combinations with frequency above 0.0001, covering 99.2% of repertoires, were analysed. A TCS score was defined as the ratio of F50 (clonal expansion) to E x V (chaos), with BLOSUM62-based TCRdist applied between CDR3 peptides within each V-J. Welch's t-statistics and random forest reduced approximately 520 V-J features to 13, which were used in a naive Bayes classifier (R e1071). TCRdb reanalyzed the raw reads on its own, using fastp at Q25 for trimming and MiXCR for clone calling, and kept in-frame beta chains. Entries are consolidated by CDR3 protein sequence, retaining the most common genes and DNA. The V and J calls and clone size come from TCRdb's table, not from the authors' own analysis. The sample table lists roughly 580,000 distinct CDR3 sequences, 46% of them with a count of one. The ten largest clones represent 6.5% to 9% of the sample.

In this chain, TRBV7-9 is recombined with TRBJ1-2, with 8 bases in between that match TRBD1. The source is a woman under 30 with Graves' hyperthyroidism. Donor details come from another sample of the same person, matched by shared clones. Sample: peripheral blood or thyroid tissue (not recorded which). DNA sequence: TGTGCCAGCAGATACGACAGGGGATGGGATGGCTACACCTAC. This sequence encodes CASRYDRGWDGYTY.